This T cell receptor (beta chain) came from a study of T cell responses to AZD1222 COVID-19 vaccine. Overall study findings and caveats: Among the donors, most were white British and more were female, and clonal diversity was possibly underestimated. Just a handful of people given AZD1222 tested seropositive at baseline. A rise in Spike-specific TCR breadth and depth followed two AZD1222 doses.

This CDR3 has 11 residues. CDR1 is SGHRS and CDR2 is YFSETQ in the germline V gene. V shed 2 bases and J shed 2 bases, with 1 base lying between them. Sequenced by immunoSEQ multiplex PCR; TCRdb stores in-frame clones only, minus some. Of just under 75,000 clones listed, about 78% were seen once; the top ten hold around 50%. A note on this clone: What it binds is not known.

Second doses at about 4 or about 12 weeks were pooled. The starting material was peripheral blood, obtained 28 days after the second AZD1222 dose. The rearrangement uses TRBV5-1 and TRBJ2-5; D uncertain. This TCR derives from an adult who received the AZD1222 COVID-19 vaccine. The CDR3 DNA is TGCGCCAGCAGCTTACAAGAGACCCAGTACTTC. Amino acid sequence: CASSLQETQYF.